The TCR beta chain described here comes from a study of blood T cell repertoires in COVID-19. In the study overall: Collection of acute and convalescent COVID-19 samples took place in the United States, Italy and Spain. The cDNA or gDNA used as material had been derived from T cells, B-cell-depleted T cells, or PBMCs.

Participants came from some 23 US areas, aged roughly 18 to 100 years. Participants had their cohort set by participant-reported clinical history. Method: immunoSEQ multiplex PCR; TCRdb's copy keeps in-frame clones and lacks some. The sample has around 160,000 clones; around 87% are singletons. The origin of this receptor is a woman in her twenties or thirties with acute COVID-19. Sequenced: PBMCs or T cells enriched from blood (not recorded which).

This CDR3 is CASSLRQYYSNQPQHF. The CDR3 DNA reads as TGTGCCAGCAGTTTAAGGCAGTACTATAGCAATCAGCCCCAGCATTTT. The chain links TRBV28 to TRBJ1-5; unclear D gene. In germline, CDR1 is MDHEN, CDR2 SYDVKM. The CDR3 sequence is 16 residues long. Trimming took off 2 bases at V and 0 bases at J, with 11 bases between the two ends. The full variable domain, rest sourced from reference TRBV28 and TRBJ1-5, is DVKVTQSSRYLVKRTGEKVFLECVQDMDHENMFWYRQDPGLGLRLIYFSYDVKMKEKGDIPEGYSVSREKKERFSLILESASTNQTSMYLCASSLRQYYSNQPQHFGDGTRLSIL.